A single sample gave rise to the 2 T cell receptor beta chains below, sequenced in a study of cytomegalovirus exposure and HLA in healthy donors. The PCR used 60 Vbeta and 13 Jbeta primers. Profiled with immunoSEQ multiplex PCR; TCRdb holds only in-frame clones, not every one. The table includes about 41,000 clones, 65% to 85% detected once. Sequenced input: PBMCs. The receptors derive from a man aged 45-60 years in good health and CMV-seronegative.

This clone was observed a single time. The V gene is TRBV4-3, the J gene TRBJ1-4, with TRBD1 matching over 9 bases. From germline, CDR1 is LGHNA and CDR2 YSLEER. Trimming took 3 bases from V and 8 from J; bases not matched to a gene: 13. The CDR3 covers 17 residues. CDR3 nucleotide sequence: TGCGCCAGCAGCCATAATCTTGAGGACAGGGGAGGAGAAAAACTGTTTTTT. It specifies CASSHNLEDRGGEKLFF.

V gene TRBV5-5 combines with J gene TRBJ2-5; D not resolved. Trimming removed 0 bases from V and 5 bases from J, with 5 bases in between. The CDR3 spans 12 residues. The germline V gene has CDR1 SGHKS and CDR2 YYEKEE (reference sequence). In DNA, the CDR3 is TGTGCCAGCAGCTTGGTCGGTGAGACCCAGTACTTC. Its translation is CASSLVGETQYF. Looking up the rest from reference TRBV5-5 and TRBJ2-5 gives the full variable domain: DAGVTQSPTHLIKTRGQQVTLRCSPISGHKSVSWYQQVLGQGPQFIFQYYEKEERGRGNFPDRFSARQFPNYSSELNVNALLLGDSALYLCASSLVGETQYFGPGTRLLVL.